One sample yielded the 21 T cell receptor beta chains listed below, sequenced in a study of T cells in Graves' hyperthyroidism and ophthalmopathy. What was amplified from RNA transcripts were TCR beta CDR3 regions. The HTBI primer set was used in a first-round RT-PCR of the TCR CDR3. MiXCR, run by TCRdb on the multiplex PCR reads, gives a single entry per CDR3 protein. This sample has about 360,000 distinct CDR3 sequences, with roughly 13% found just once. Sequencing used blood. The receptors shown here come from a man between 25 and 39 years old with Graves' hyperthyroidism that later progressed to Graves' ophthalmopathy.

Many counts were recorded for this clonotype. This rearrangement joins TRBV9 to TRBJ1-2; unclear D gene. This CDR3 region has 15 residues. Germline V gene data show CDR1 as SGDLS and CDR2 as YYNGEE. Trimming stripped 0 bases from V and 3 bases from J, with 12 bases between. The CDR3 DNA sequence: TGTGCCAGCAGCGTAGACGGAGGCTCCTACTATGGCTACACCTTC. Translated: CASSVDGGSYYGYTF.

This clonotype was detected ten times or more. The V gene is TRBV6-1, the J gene TRBJ2-7; TRBD1 or TRBD2 may be the D gene (5 bases each). CDR3 length: 13 amino acids. Between the trimmed V and J ends, which lost 1 base and 7 bases, there was a span of 11 bases. The germline V gene encodes CDR1 MNHNS and CDR2 SASEGT. The DNA for the CDR3 is TGTGCCAGCAGTGAAGTGGGGGAAAGGGAGCAGTACTTC. It codes for CASSEVGEREQYF.

V and J are TRBV9 and TRBJ1-3; 7 bases line up with TRBD1. The CDR3 sequence is 16 residues long. Per the germline V gene, CDR1 is SGDLS and CDR2 is YYNGEE. Trimming cost V 4 bases and J 0 bases; bases outside gene matches: 7. The DNA for the CDR3 is TGTGCCAGCAGCTTGACAGGGCTGCCCTCTGGAAACACCATATATTTT. As protein: CASSLTGLPSGNTIYF.

This clonotype has more than one count but fewer than ten. J is TRBJ2-1 and V is TRBV15; no clear D. Germline CDR1 and CDR2: LNHNV and YYDKDF (reference sequence). The CDR3 is made up of 14 amino acids. Trimming stripped 1 base from V and 6 bases from J, with 10 bases between. The CDR3, as DNA: TGTGCCACCAGCAGAGGAGGCGGCCTCAATGAGCAGTTCTTC. Amino acids: CATSRGGGLNEQFF.

This clonotype was observed at least ten times. This chain joins TRBV6-6 and TRBJ2-2, with unresolved D. CDR3 size: 12 residues. CDR1 and CDR2 (germline): MNHNY, SVGAGI (reference sequence). V lost 6 bases and J 4 bases, leaving 6 bases between the germline ends. The chain's CDR3 is CASSYSTGELFF. CDR3 coding DNA: TGTGCCAGCAGCTACAGCACCGGGGAGCTGTTTTTT.

This clonotype was seen ten or more times. V usage is TRBV12-3 or TRBV12-4 and J usage is TRBJ2-7; a weak D match, TRBD1 (6 bases). This CDR3 region has 14 residues. Trimming removed 2 bases from V and 2 bases from J, with 10 bases in between. The CDR3 region is CASSLQGIPYEQYF. The CDR3 DNA follows: TGTGCCAGCAGTTTACAGGGGATTCCCTACGAGCAGTACTTC.

This clonotype was picked up many times. V usage is TRBV15 and J usage is TRBJ2-7; D is unclear. The germline V gene encodes CDR1 LNHNV and CDR2 YYDKDF (reference sequence). Trimming removed 0 bases from V and 4 bases from J, with 4 bases in between. The CDR3 contains 12 residues. The CDR3 DNA sequence: TGTGCCACCAGCAGAGAGGGATACGAGCAGTACTTC. This gives the protein CATSREGYEQYF.

This clonotype was detected many times. The V gene is TRBV11-2, the J gene TRBJ2-1, with a weak D call TRBD1 (6 bases). From germline, CDR1 is SGHAT and CDR2 FQNNGV. V was trimmed by 1 base and J by 13 bases, leaving 8 bases between them. The CDR3 runs to 11 residues. The CDR3 sequence is CASSLAGQQFF. DNA for the CDR3: TGTGCCAGCAGCTTAGCGGGACAACAGTTCTTC.

This clonotype was observed a handful of times. This sequence joins TRBV6-2 or TRBV6-3 and TRBJ1-2; D uncertain. In germline, CDR1 is MNHEY, CDR2 SVGEGT. The germline V and J ends were trimmed by 5 bases and 0 bases, with 10 bases remaining between them. This CDR3 comprises 14 residues. The CDR3 region has the DNA TGTGCCAGCAGTCCCCGTGCAGCTAACTATGGCTACACCTTC. This sequence encodes CASSPRAANYGYTF.

V gene TRBV20-1 combines with J gene TRBJ1-5; 9 nucleotides match TRBD1. Per the germline V gene, CDR1 is DFQATT and CDR2 is SNEGSKA (reference sequence). The CDR3 loop spans 19 amino acids. The trim removed 3 bases at V and 0 bases at J, leaving 15 bases unmatched. The CDR3 nucleotides read TGCAGTGCTAGGGACCCGACAGGGGGGATCCTTTATAGCAATCAGCCCCAGCATTTT. It codes for CSARDPTGGILYSNQPQHF.

This chain joins TRBV9 and TRBJ1-4, with a tentative D call TRBD1 (5 bases). V lost 5 bases and J 8 bases, leaving 16 bases between the germline ends. The germline V gene has CDR1 SGDLS and CDR2 YYNGEE. The CDR3 spans 14 residues. CDR3 sequence: CASSPGNRGEKLFF. CDR3 nucleotide sequence: TGTGCCAGCAGTCCGGGCAATAGGGGCGAAAAACTGTTTTTT.

This clonotype occurred many times. The chain carries TRBV6-5 and TRBJ1-5; perhaps TRBD1 as D (6 bases). The CDR3 is 17 residues long. Germline CDR1 is MNHEY and CDR2 is SVGAGI. Trimming took off 2 bases at V and 1 base at J, with 15 bases between the two ends. CDR3 amino acids: CASSYTWSRGSNQPQHF. In DNA form, the CDR3 reads TGTGCCAGCAGTTACACCTGGAGCAGGGGCAGCAATCAGCCCCAGCATTTT.

This clonotype showed up many times. The chain is built from TRBV2 and TRBJ2-2, with 11 bases lining up with TRBD2. This CDR3 is built from 15 residues. From germline, CDR1 is SNHLY and CDR2 FYNNEI. Unmatched junction bases numbered 5, after V lost 7 bases and J lost 4 bases. CDR3 sequence reads: CASKSSGGVTGELFF. The CDR3 bases are TGTGCCAGCAAAAGTAGCGGGGGGGTCACCGGGGAGCTGTTTTTT. Drawing the rest from reference TRBV2 and TRBJ2-2, the complete variable domain is EPEVTQTPSHQVTQMGQEVILRCVPISNHLYFYWYRQILGQKVEFLVSFYNNEISEKSEIFDDQFSVERPDGSNFTLKIRSTKLEDSAMYFCASKSSGGVTGELFFGEGSRLTVL.

This clonotype has at least ten counts. V is TRBV27 and J is TRBJ2-7, with D maybe TRBD1 (6 bases). The CDR3 sequence is 14 residues long. With 2 bases removed from V and 4 bases from J, the gap between germline ends came to 12 bases. Germline lookup yields CDR1 MNHEY and CDR2 SMNVEV (reference sequence). The DNA of the CDR3 is TGTGCCAGCAGTTTAGGGGACACGACGTACGAGCAGTACTTC. It specifies CASSLGDTTYEQYF.

V gene TRBV24-1 combines with J gene TRBJ2-3, with 10 bases matching TRBD2. The germline gives CDR1 KGHDR, CDR2 SFDVKD. Unmatched junction bases numbered 7, after V lost 0 bases and J lost 2 bases. CDR3 length: 18 residues. The CDR3 DNA reads TGTGCCACCAGTGATTTGCGTACTACTAGCGGGGTCACAGATACGCAGTATTTT. Translating gives CATSDLRTTSGVTDTQYF.

This chain joins TRBV4-2 and TRBJ2-3; 10 bases map to TRBD2. There are 17 residues in the CDR3. Germline V gene lookup returns CDR1 LGHNA and CDR2 YNFKEQ. After removal of 1 base from V and 6 bases from J, the junction contained 10 bases not matched to a gene. The CDR3 sequence is CASSQGTSGAFTDTQYF. The DNA of the CDR3 is TGTGCCAGCAGCCAAGGAACTAGCGGGGCTTTCACTGATACGCAGTATTTT.

This clonotype was recorded at least ten times. This chain joins TRBV10-2 and TRBJ1-1, with TRBD1 matching over 9 bases. This CDR3 region has 14 residues. V shed 8 bases, J shed 0 bases, and the junction held 4 bases outside the gene matches. The germline V gene has CDR1 WSHSY and CDR2 SAAADI. CDR3: CASRDREMNTEAFF. The CDR3 bases are TGCGCCAGCCGGGACAGGGAAATGAACACTGAAGCTTTCTTT.

This chain uses TRBV5-6 with TRBJ1-2, with TRBD1 as a possible D gene (5 bases). The CDR3 sequence is 16 residues long. Germline V gene lookup returns CDR1 SGHDT and CDR2 YYEEEE. V was pared by 4 bases and J by 3 bases, with 19 bases between. CDR3 protein: CASSRRGSQGDYGYTF. CDR3 nucleotide sequence: TGTGCCAGCAGCCGGCGGGGGTCCCAGGGCGACTATGGCTACACCTTC. Full variable domain (outside the CDR3, taken from reference TRBV5-6 and TRBJ1-2): DAGVTQSPTHLIKTRGQQVTLRCSPKSGHDTVSWYQQALGQGPQFIFQYYEEEERQRGNFPDRFSGHQFPNYSSELNVNALLLGDSALYLCASSRRGSQGDYGYTFGSGTRLTVV.

In this sample, this clonotype turned up a few times. The chain links TRBV28 to TRBJ2-2; D is undetermined. The V and J ends lost 5 bases and 9 bases respectively, with 19 bases between them. The germline V gene has CDR1 MDHEN and CDR2 SYDVKM. The CDR3 loop spans 15 amino acids. The chain's CDR3 is CASSPYQQLGRELFF. The CDR3 DNA follows: TGTGCCAGCAGTCCCTACCAACAATTAGGCCGGGAGCTGTTTTTT.

This clonotype was observed at least ten times. The chain couples TRBV6-4 to TRBJ2-7; TRBD2 aligns across 8 bases. J was trimmed by 0 bases and V by 0 bases; bases with no gene match: 4. CDR1 and CDR2 from the germline V gene are MRHNA and SNTAGT. CDR3 length: 16 amino acids. This chain's CDR3 is CASSDSKRGRSYEQYF. As DNA, the CDR3 is TGTGCCAGCAGTGACTCGAAGCGGGGGCGCTCCTACGAGCAGTACTTC.

This clonotype has a handful of counts. The V and J genes are TRBV12-3 or TRBV12-4 and TRBJ2-3, with no clear D. CDR3 size: 13 residues. Trimming left V 2 bases short and J 6 bases short, with 9 bases between. Here the CDR3 DNA reads TGTGCCAGCAGTTTACACGCCGGGGATACGCAGTATTTT. Translation: CASSLHAGDTQYF.